These 25 T cell receptor beta chains were all obtained from the same sample, sequenced in a study of cytomegalovirus exposure and HLA in healthy donors. PCR involved 60 Vbeta and 13 Jbeta primers. Generated by immunoSEQ multiplex PCR, the TCRdb table keeps only in-frame clones and is missing some. The sample shows over 80,000 clones, 65% to 80% of them seen only once. Material for sequencing was PBMCs. The receptor set was obtained from a woman between 18 and 29 years old in good health and CMV-seropositive.

The V gene is TRBV5-6, the J gene TRBJ1-5; 7 bases line up with TRBD1. The junction had 10 bases not matched to a gene; V was cut back by 5 bases and J by 5 bases. This CDR3 spans 15 amino acids. CDR1 is SGHDT and CDR2 is YYEEEE in the germline V gene. CDR3 sequence: CASRPWDRPYQPQHF. DNA for the CDR3: TGTGCCAGCAGACCCTGGGACAGACCTTATCAGCCCCAGCATTTT.

The rearrangement uses TRBV7-9 and TRBJ1-2, with 9 positions matching TRBD1. The CDR3 length is 15 residues. V lost 5 bases to trimming and J lost 1 base; unmatched junction nucleotides: 5. CDR1 and CDR2 (germline): SEHNR, FQNEAQ (reference sequence). In DNA, the CDR3 is TGTGCCAGCAGCCCACAGGGGGCCGTTAACTATGGCTACACCTTC. It is translated as CASSPQGAVNYGYTF.

As concerns this clone: The same CDR3 can be traced to other DNA sequences in this sample. The rearrangement uses TRBV5-5 and TRBJ1-2; 11 bases match TRBD1. The V gene's germline CDR1 is SGHKS and CDR2 YYEKEE (reference sequence). V was pared by 0 bases and J by 3 bases, with 1 base of the junction left unmatched. The CDR3 runs 15 residues. The CDR3 sequence: CASSLGTGGYYGYTF. The CDR3 coding sequence is TGTGCCAGCAGCTTGGGGACAGGGGGCTACTATGGCTACACCTTC. Filled out from reference TRBV5-5 and TRBJ1-2, the complete variable domain reads DAGVTQSPTHLIKTRGQQVTLRCSPISGHKSVSWYQQVLGQGPQFIFQYYEKEERGRGNFPDRFSARQFPNYSSELNVNALLLGDSALYLCASSLGTGGYYGYTFGSGTRLTVV.

The J gene is TRBJ1-5, the V gene TRBV19, with 8 bases identical to TRBD1. V lost 8 bases to trimming and J lost 6 bases; unmatched junction nucleotides: 3. Germline-derived CDR1 and CDR2 are LNHDA and SQIVND (reference sequence). This CDR3 spans 12 amino acids. The CDR3 reads CASGDRTQPQHF. DNA for the CDR3: TGTGCCAGTGGGGACAGGACTCAGCCCCAGCATTTT.

In this sample, this clone turned up a few times. V usage is TRBV5-1 and J usage is TRBJ1-1; D ambiguous. The germline V and J ends were trimmed by 5 bases and 5 bases, with 10 bases remaining between them. Germline V gives CDR1 SGHRS, CDR2 YFSETQ. The CDR3 has 12 amino acids. CDR3 DNA: TGCGCCAGCAGTGCGACACGAACTGAAGCTTTCTTT. Protein: CASSATRTEAFF.

The V call is TRBV11-3, the J call TRBJ1-2, with TRBD1 as a possible D gene (5 bases). The CDR3 covers 15 residues. V lost 5 bases and J 0 bases, leaving 13 bases between the germline ends. Germline CDR1 is SGHNT and CDR2 is YENEEA. The CDR3 loop reads CASSLGGGTNYGYTF. The DNA for the CDR3 is TGTGCCAGCAGCCTCGGGGGGGGGACTAACTATGGCTACACCTTC.

This rearrangement joins TRBV6-5 to TRBJ1-2, with 7 nucleotides matching TRBD1. J gave up 2 bases and V 6 bases, and 9 bases lay outside the gene matches. Germline V lookup: CDR1 MNHEY, CDR2 SVGAGI. The CDR3 totals 15 residues. The CDR3 sequence: CASRSPGDRNYGYTF. In DNA, the CDR3 is TGTGCCAGCAGATCCCCCGGGGACAGAAACTATGGCTACACCTTC.

Only one count was recorded for this clone. The CDR3 DNA follows: TGTGCCAGCAGGCCACGGGACAGACACACCTATGGCTACACCTTC. Its translation: CASRPRDRHTYGYTF. The chain couples TRBV6-5 to TRBJ1-2; 7 positions match TRBD1. The V segment lost 6 bases and the J segment 4 bases; nucleotides outside the gene matches: 11. Germline V CDR1 and CDR2: MNHEY, SVGAGI. The CDR3 totals 15 residues.

The chain is built from TRBV5-1 and TRBJ2-3, with 8 bases lining up with TRBD2. The CDR3 extends over 15 amino acids. With V trimmed by 0 bases and J by 4 bases, 4 bases remained unmatched. Germline V gene lookup returns CDR1 SGHRS and CDR2 YFSETQ. The CDR3 sequence: CASSLVGSGADTQYF. The CDR3 DNA sequence: TGCGCCAGCAGCTTGGTTGGTAGCGGGGCAGATACGCAGTATTTT.

Comments on this clone: This CDR3 is also generated by other DNA sequences in the sample. The rearrangement uses TRBV4-3 and TRBJ2-1; 7 positions agree with TRBD2. Germline CDR1 is LGHNA and CDR2 is YSLEER. Losses at the gene ends were 1 base for V and 6 bases for J; bases not matched to a gene: 0. The CDR3 has 13 residues. The CDR3 here is CASSQAGGNEQFF. As DNA, the CDR3 is TGCGCCAGCAGCCAAGCGGGGGGCAATGAGCAGTTCTTC.

This chain links TRBV7-6 with TRBJ1-1; D gene ambiguous. The CDR3 runs to 13 residues. Per germline, CDR1 SGHVS and CDR2 FNYEAQ. V was cut by 2 bases and J by 3 bases, with 7 bases left in between. For the CDR3, the DNA is TGTGCCAGCAGCTTATTACCAGACACTGAAGCTTTCTTT. This encodes CASSLLPDTEAFF.

This chain links TRBV11-2 with TRBJ2-4; D gene unclear. The V and J ends lost 0 bases and 15 bases respectively, with 15 bases between them. The CDR3 runs to 13 residues. Germline values: CDR1 SGHAT, CDR2 FQNNGV. This chain's CDR3 is CASSLDRVSYGYF. In nucleotides, the CDR3 is TGTGCCAGCAGCTTAGATCGGGTTTCATACGGGTACTTC.

The rearrangement uses TRBV5-4 and TRBJ2-5; TRBD2 aligns across 9 bases. This CDR3 is built from 14 residues. The V gene end was trimmed by 5 bases and the J gene end by 3 bases; junction bases not matched to a gene: 5. Per germline, CDR1 SGHNT and CDR2 YYREEE (reference sequence). Here the CDR3 DNA reads TGTGCCAGCAGGCCGACTAGCGGAGAAGAGACCCAGTACTTC. Its translation: CASRPTSGEETQYF.

This sequence joins TRBV27 and TRBJ2-3, with D perhaps matching TRBD1 (5 bases). Trimming cost V 3 bases and J 3 bases, with 13 bases left between them. Germline V lookup: CDR1 MNHEY, CDR2 SMNVEV (reference sequence). The CDR3 runs 15 residues. The CDR3 loop is CASSFMRQGTDTQYF. Written as DNA, the CDR3 is TGTGCCAGCAGTTTTATGAGGCAGGGAACAGATACGCAGTATTTT.

V gene TRBV5-1 combines with J gene TRBJ2-3; D perhaps matches TRBD1 (5 bases). CDR1 is SGHRS and CDR2 is YFSETQ in the germline V gene. The V end lost 0 bases, the J end lost 6 bases, and 17 bases lay between the germline ends. The CDR3 is made up of 16 amino acids. CDR3 DNA: TGCGCCAGCAGCTTGGCCGGCGGCAGGGCCCAGGATACGCAGTATTTT. Protein sequence: CASSLAGGRAQDTQYF.

CDR3 DNA: TGTGCCACCAGCAGAGATCATGGCAGTGGGGGCGAGCCCCAGCATTTT. It is translated as CATSRDHGSGGEPQHF. The chain joins TRBV15 to TRBJ1-5; D is perhaps TRBD1 (6 bases). The CDR3 runs to 16 residues. V was cut by 0 bases and J by 8 bases, with 17 bases left in between. Germline CDR1 LNHNV, CDR2 YYDKDF (reference sequence).

The chain uses TRBV18 and TRBJ1-1, with unresolved D. Per the germline V gene, CDR1 is KGHSH and CDR2 is LQKENI. Deletions cut 3 bases from V and 3 bases from J, with 8 bases between. The CDR3 runs 13 residues. CDR3 protein: CASSPNKHTEAFF. CDR3 DNA sequence: TGTGCCAGCTCACCTAACAAACACACTGAAGCTTTCTTT.

The CDR3 bases are TGTGCCAGCAGTAAAAGGACTAGCGGGAGTTACCACAATGAGCAGTTCTTC. Translated: CASSKRTSGSYHNEQFF. The chain uses TRBV27 and TRBJ2-1; 13 nucleotides line up with TRBD2. This CDR3 comprises 17 residues. After removal of 5 bases from V and 5 bases from J, the junction contained 9 bases not matched to a gene. The V gene's germline CDR1 is MNHEY and CDR2 SMNVEV (reference sequence).

The V call is TRBV7-9, the J call TRBJ2-5; 11 bases are shared with TRBD2. Germline assignment: CDR1 SEHNR and CDR2 FQNEAQ (reference sequence). The CDR3 has 15 amino acids. The junction had 4 bases not matched to a gene; V was cut back by 4 bases and J by 3 bases. The CDR3 loop reads CASSSPGLAEETQYF. The DNA for the CDR3 is TGTGCCAGCAGCTCGCCGGGACTAGCGGAAGAGACCCAGTACTTC.

This clone was found a few times. The CDR3 loop is CASSFGLAGKQYF. In DNA form, the CDR3 reads TGTGCCAGCAGCTTCGGACTAGCGGGGAAGCAGTACTTC. This rearrangement joins TRBV7-6 to TRBJ2-7; TRBD2 aligns across 12 bases. Germline trimming cut 3 bases from V and 8 bases from J; bases unmatched to any gene: 2. This CDR3 has 13 amino acids. Germline loops: CDR1 SGHVS, CDR2 FNYEAQ.

The gene calls are TRBV5-1 and TRBJ2-1; D possibly corresponds to TRBD2 (6 bases). The germline CDR1 and CDR2 sequences are SGHRS and YFSETQ. This CDR3 is built from 15 residues. V was shortened by 6 bases and J by 7 bases, with 20 bases between the two germline ends. This CDR3 reads CASKKAGISSNEQFF. DNA for the CDR3: TGCGCCAGCAAAAAAGCGGGTATTAGCTCTAATGAGCAGTTCTTC.

This chain joins TRBV7-2 and TRBJ2-1; 9 bases fit TRBD1. Germline CDR1 SGHTA, CDR2 FQGNSA. The CDR3 has 15 residues. Trimming removed 5 bases from V and 3 bases from J; junction bases left unmatched: 5. CDR3 sequence (DNA): TGTGCCAGCAGCACCGGGACAGGGTTCTACAATGAGCAGTTCTTC. It yields the protein CASSTGTGFYNEQFF.

This clone turned up a few times. The genes are TRBV9 and TRBJ2-3, with 12 positions matching TRBD2. Germline V gene sequence: CDR1 SGDLS, CDR2 YYNGEE. This CDR3 has 15 residues. J lost 6 bases, V lost 0 bases, and 2 bases had no gene match. The CDR3 region has the DNA TGTGCCAGCAGCGTAGAGGGGACTAGCGGGGATACGCAGTATTTT. This translates into CASSVEGTSGDTQYF.

CDR3 sequence: CASSSGGFSYEQYF. For the CDR3, the DNA is TGCGCCAGCAGCTCGGGGGGCTTCTCCTACGAGCAGTACTTC. The chain has TRBV5-1 and TRBJ2-7, with a weak D call TRBD2 (7 bases). Trimming took off 3 bases at V and 0 bases at J, with 10 bases between the two ends. Germline loops: CDR1 SGHRS, CDR2 YFSETQ. This CDR3 is 14 amino acids long.

The chain employs TRBV4-3 and TRBJ2-7; D gene uncertain. The V and J ends lost 2 bases and 6 bases respectively, with 8 bases between them. This CDR3 spans 12 amino acids. In germline, CDR1 is LGHNA, CDR2 YSLEER. DNA for the CDR3: TGCGCCAGCAGCCAAAGCCCTCCCGAGCAGTACTTC. As protein: CASSQSPPEQYF.